One T cell receptor beta chain is described in this entry. Its antigen is unknown. This sample stems from a study of early T cells in non-severe SARS-CoV-2 infection. Study in general: Alpha and beta chains were unpaired, from unsorted whole-blood bulk RNA. Study-wide results and caveats: VDJdb-based matching was biased toward anti-spike CD8 responses and missed private and CD4 specificities.

This CDR3 is 14 amino acids long. Germline CDR1 and CDR2: DFQATT and SNEGSKA (reference sequence). V lost 3 bases and J lost 0, with 9 bases in between. Separate cDNA molecules each had unique molecular identifiers attached to them. MiXCR was run by TCRdb on the 5' RACE reads, yielding one entry per CDR3 protein. This table holds about 61,000 distinct CDR3 sequences, about a tenth found once. The chain links TRBV20-1 to TRBJ2-1, with a tentative D call TRBD2 (6 bases). The TCR was taken from an adult who was a healthcare worker with PCR-confirmed SARS-CoV-2 infection or an uninfected control (not recorded which). The specimen was whole blood. The CDR3 region is CSASGGSSYNEQFF. The DNA for the CDR3 is TGCAGTGCTAGTGGGGGGAGCTCCTACAATGAGCAGTTCTTC.